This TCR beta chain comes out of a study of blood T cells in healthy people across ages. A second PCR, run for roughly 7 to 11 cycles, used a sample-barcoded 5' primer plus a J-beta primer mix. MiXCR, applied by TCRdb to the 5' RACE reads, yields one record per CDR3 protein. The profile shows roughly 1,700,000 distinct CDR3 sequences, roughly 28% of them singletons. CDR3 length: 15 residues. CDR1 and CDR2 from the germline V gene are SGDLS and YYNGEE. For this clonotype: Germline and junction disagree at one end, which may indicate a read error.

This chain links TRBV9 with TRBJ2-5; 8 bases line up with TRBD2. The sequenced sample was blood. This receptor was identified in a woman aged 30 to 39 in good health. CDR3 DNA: TGTGCCAGCAGCGTAGACGCGGGGGGCCGGGAGACCCGGTACTTC. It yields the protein CASSVDAGGRETRYF.